The 29 T cell receptor beta chains below all came from one sample that was sequenced in a study of blood T cell repertoires in COVID-19. The assay was immunoSEQ multiplex PCR, and TCRdb's table has in-frame clones only and misses some. The data show 250,000 to 300,000 clones, about nine tenths seen once. Sequencing was carried out using peripheral blood. The receptor source for this set is a young woman with COVID-19, enrolled during active disease.

The rearrangement uses TRBV28 and TRBJ1-2; 11 nucleotides line up with TRBD1. The CDR3 consists of 15 residues. The germline V gene has CDR1 MDHEN and CDR2 SYDVKM. V shed 5 bases and J 4 bases; nucleotides not matched to a gene: 6. CDR3 coding DNA: TGTGCCAGCAGTGTCCAAGGGACAGGGGGCTATGGCTACACCTTC. This encodes CASSVQGTGGYGYTF.

The rearrangement links TRBV28 to TRBJ1-1; D is unresolved. Trimming removed 4 bases at V and 1 base at J, with 13 bases between. The CDR3 spans 15 residues. CDR1 MDHEN and CDR2 SYDVKM come from the germline V gene. For the CDR3, the DNA is TGTGCCAGCAGTTCCCCCGGGTCCAAGAACACTGAAGCTTTCTTT. It yields the protein CASSSPGSKNTEAFF. Variable domain in full (rest from reference TRBV28 and TRBJ1-1): DVKVTQSSRYLVKRTGEKVFLECVQDMDHENMFWYRQDPGLGLRLIYFSYDVKMKEKGDIPEGYSVSREKKERFSLILESASTNQTSMYLCASSSPGSKNTEAFFGQGTRLTVV.

The chain employs TRBV11-2 and TRBJ1-1; D unclear. There are 12 residues in the CDR3. Trimming removed 8 bases from V and 1 base from J, with 8 bases in between. The germline gives CDR1 SGHAT, CDR2 FQNNGV. The CDR3 DNA sequence: TGTGCCAGCCTACAGAAGAACACTGAAGCTTTCTTT. Translation gives CASLQKNTEAFF.

CDR3 sequence reads: CASSLDSPSGANVLTF. CDR3 DNA sequence: TGTGCCAGCAGCTTGGACAGTCCCTCTGGGGCCAACGTCCTGACTTTC. V gene TRBV7-9 combines with J gene TRBJ2-6; a weak D match, TRBD1 (6 bases). The V gene's germline CDR1 is SEHNR and CDR2 FQNEAQ (reference sequence). The V end lost 3 bases, the J end lost 0 bases, and 9 bases lay between the germline ends. The CDR3 runs to 16 residues.

This rearrangement joins TRBV6-6 to TRBJ1-2; D is undetermined. The CDR3 runs to 15 residues. The V gene's germline CDR1 is MNHNY and CDR2 SVGAGI (reference sequence). The V end lost 5 bases, the J end lost 2 bases, and 15 bases lay between the germline ends. The DNA for the CDR3 is TGTGCCAGCAGTCCAACAGAGACACCGAACTATGGCTACACCTTC. Translating it yields CASSPTETPNYGYTF.

The chain links TRBV19 to TRBJ1-5; TRBD1 agrees at 9 bases. After removal of 3 bases from V and 6 bases from J, the junction contained 3 bases not matched to a gene. The length of the CDR3 is 14 residues. The V gene's germline CDR1 is LNHDA and CDR2 SQIVND (reference sequence). CDR3 bases: TGTGCCAGTAGTATGGGGACAGGGTTTCAGCCCCAGCATTTT. This translates into CASSMGTGFQPQHF.

The chain couples TRBV24-1 to TRBJ2-1; D is unclear. Trimming shortened V by 2 bases and J by 11 bases, and 9 bases separated the two germline ends. CDR1 and CDR2 (germline): KGHDR, SFDVKD. The CDR3 contains 12 residues. CDR3 sequence reads: CATSDWANQQFF. CDR3 DNA sequence: TGTGCCACCAGTGATTGGGCCAACCAGCAGTTCTTC.

The sample holds one count of this clone. CDR3 nucleotides: TGTGCCAGCAGTTACCAGGGACTTCATAACACTGAAGCTTTCTTT. Its protein is CASSYQGLHNTEAFF. This chain joins TRBV6-6 and TRBJ1-1; the D gene is possibly TRBD1 (5 bases). Trimming removed 2 bases at V and 2 bases at J, with 12 bases between. Germline CDR1 is MNHNY and CDR2 is SVGAGI (reference sequence). The length of the CDR3 is 15 residues.

The V gene is TRBV5-1, the J gene TRBJ1-2, with D unclear. The germline V gene encodes CDR1 SGHRS and CDR2 YFSETQ. The CDR3 has 11 residues. V lost 7 bases and J 6 bases, leaving 10 bases between the germline ends. CDR3 sequence: CASALEDGYTF. The CDR3, as DNA: TGCGCCAGCGCCCTAGAGGATGGCTACACCTTC.

This chain uses TRBV14 with TRBJ2-1, with TRBD2 matching over 12 bases. Trimming removed 3 bases from V and 7 bases from J; junction bases left unmatched: 4. Germline V gene data show CDR1 as SGHDN and CDR2 as FVKESK. This CDR3 comprises 15 residues. CDR3 DNA sequence: TGTGCCAGCAGCCAGACTAGCGGGAGTTGGAATGAGCAGTTCTTC. Its protein product is CASSQTSGSWNEQFF.

The V call is TRBV7-6, the J call TRBJ1-1; 9 bases fit TRBD1. The CDR3 totals 14 residues. CDR1 SGHVS and CDR2 FNYEAQ come from the germline V gene. The J segment lost 5 bases and the V segment lost 5 bases, leaving 6 bases of the junction unmatched. The CDR3 loop is CASSAHRGQTEAFF. CDR3 in DNA: TGTGCCAGCAGCGCCCACAGGGGGCAGACTGAAGCTTTCTTT.

V usage is TRBV27 and J usage is TRBJ2-7; tentative D call: TRBD1 (6 bases). Germline-derived CDR1 and CDR2 are MNHEY and SMNVEV (reference sequence). Trimming left V 5 bases short and J 5 bases short, with 10 bases between. The CDR3 has 12 residues. Here the CDR3 reads CASSPPGDEQYF. CDR3 sequence (DNA): TGTGCCAGCAGTCCTCCAGGGGACGAGCAGTACTTC.

The genes are TRBV15 and TRBJ1-2, with TRBD1 matching 9 bases. This CDR3 spans 13 amino acids. V shed 8 bases, J shed 2 bases, and the junction held 3 bases outside the gene matches. Germline V gives CDR1 LNHNV, CDR2 YYDKDF (reference sequence). The CDR3 protein is CATAGTGNYGYTF. The CDR3 coding sequence is TGTGCCACCGCCGGGACAGGGAACTATGGCTACACCTTC.

V usage is TRBV10-3 and J usage is TRBJ2-1; 13 bases are a match to TRBD2. CDR1 and CDR2 (germline): ENHRY, SYGVKD. V trimming: 1 base; J trimming: 5 bases; junction bases outside the gene matches: 11. The CDR3 consists of 19 residues. CDR3: CAISEFSTRLAGGHNEQFF. The CDR3 nucleotides are TGTGCCATCAGTGAGTTCTCAACAAGACTAGCGGGAGGTCACAATGAGCAGTTCTTC.

V is TRBV29-1 and J is TRBJ1-2, with 7 bases lining up with TRBD1. CDR3 length equals 12 residues. V dropped 6 bases and J dropped 4; count of bases not matched to a gene: 5. In germline, CDR1 is SQVTM, CDR2 ANQGSEA. The CDR3 nucleotides are TGCAGCGTCGGGGACAGCGGCTATGGCTACACCTTC. It codes for CSVGDSGYGYTF.

The chain is built from TRBV18 and TRBJ2-2, with D possibly being TRBD1 (5 bases). The CDR3 sequence is 16 residues long. In germline, CDR1 is KGHSH, CDR2 LQKENI. V lost 2 bases and J 1 base, leaving 11 bases between the germline ends. The CDR3 DNA reads TGTGCCAGCTCACCAATGACAGCTGAGAACACCGGGGAGCTGTTTTTT. Amino acids: CASSPMTAENTGELFF.

The chain joins TRBV15 to TRBJ1-1; TRBD1 aligns across 9 bases. In germline, CDR1 is LNHNV, CDR2 YYDKDF (reference sequence). With V trimmed by 5 bases and J by 5 bases, 9 bases remained unmatched. The CDR3 has 15 residues. Written as DNA, the CDR3 is TGTGCCACCAGCCCGGACAGGGGACGGAAAACTGAAGCTTTCTTT. Protein sequence: CATSPDRGRKTEAFF.

V gene TRBV19 combines with J gene TRBJ1-5; possibly TRBD1 for D (5 bases). Deletions cut 7 bases from V and 0 bases from J, with 13 bases between. This CDR3 region has 15 residues. Germline CDR1 is LNHDA and CDR2 is SQIVND (reference sequence). The CDR3: CASKGREYSNQPQHF. CDR3 bases: TGTGCCAGTAAGGGACGGGAGTATAGCAATCAGCCCCAGCATTTT.

The chain combines TRBV29-1 with TRBJ2-5; TRBD2 aligns across 9 bases. Germline V CDR1 and CDR2: SQVTM, ANQGSEA. This CDR3 region has 15 residues. The J segment lost 4 bases and the V segment lost 0 bases, leaving 6 bases of the junction unmatched. The CDR3 DNA sequence: TGCAGCGTTGAAGATCTGAGCGGGAGGTCAGAGACCCAGTACTTC. Translating gives CSVEDLSGRSETQYF. The full variable domain, in which reference TRBV29-1 and TRBJ2-5 provide the parts outside the CDR3, is SAVISQKPSRDICQRGTSLTIQCQVDSQVTMMFWYRQQPGQSLTLIATANQGSEATYESGFVIDKFPISRPNLTFSTLTVSNMSPEDSSIYLCSVEDLSGRSETQYFGPGTRLLVL.

V usage is TRBV7-3 and J usage is TRBJ2-2; D is ambiguous. V dropped 2 bases and J dropped 5 bases, with 9 bases sitting between them. The germline V gene has CDR1 SGHTA and CDR2 FQGTGA. CDR3 length: 14 amino acids. For the CDR3, the DNA is TGTGCCAGCAGCTTAGGGCAGAATACCGGGGAGCTGTTTTTT. This translates into CASSLGQNTGELFF.

A single count supports this clone. The rearrangement uses TRBV19 and TRBJ2-7; D is perhaps TRBD1 (5 bases). The CDR3 runs to 13 residues. Trimming removed 4 bases at V and 6 bases at J, with 13 bases between. From germline, CDR1 is LNHDA and CDR2 SQIVND (reference sequence). The CDR3 DNA reads TGTGCCAGTAGTACCCCCCAGGGAAGCGAGCAGTACTTC. Protein sequence: CASSTPQGSEQYF.

This clone was recorded once. The chain links TRBV25-1 to TRBJ2-7; weak D call: TRBD1 (6 bases). Trimming took 4 bases from V and 3 from J, leaving 16 bases between them. The V gene's germline CDR1 is MGHDK and CDR2 SYGVNS. CDR3 length: 15 amino acids. In DNA form, the CDR3 reads TGTGCCAGCAGTGGACAAGGACAGTATTACTACGAGCAGTACTTC. Translated, it gives CASSGQGQYYYEQYF.

Here the CDR3 reads CASSRSETDTQYF. The CDR3 region has the DNA TGTGCCAGTAGTAGATCAGAAACAGATACGCAGTATTTT. The V and J genes are TRBV19 and TRBJ2-3; D remains unclear. Trimming removed 4 bases from V and 3 bases from J, with 8 bases in between. Germline CDR1 reads LNHDA; CDR2 reads SQIVND (reference sequence). The CDR3 is made up of 13 amino acids.

As regards this clone: This sample also contains other DNA sequences that code for the same CDR3. The rearrangement links TRBV15 to TRBJ1-2, with a tentative D call TRBD1 (6 bases). The CDR3 has 15 amino acids. Trimming left V 0 bases short and J 5 bases short, with 13 bases between. Germline V gene lookup returns CDR1 LNHNV and CDR2 YYDKDF (reference sequence). CDR3 DNA sequence: TGTGCCACCAGCAGAGATCGAGGGCAGGGGTATGGCTACACCTTC. Protein product: CATSRDRGQGYGYTF.

CDR3 loop: CASRGQMTNTEAFF. CDR3 bases: TGTGCCAGCAGGGGACAGATGACGAACACTGAAGCTTTCTTT. The chain combines TRBV25-1 with TRBJ1-1; 7 nucleotides match TRBD1. This CDR3 spans 14 amino acids. Per germline, CDR1 MGHDK and CDR2 SYGVNS. The V gene end was trimmed by 6 bases and the J gene end by 1 base; junction bases not matched to a gene: 5.

The chain recombines TRBV25-1 with TRBJ2-7; tentative D call: TRBD1 (5 bases). This CDR3 region has 14 residues. Trimming shortened V by 0 bases and J by 2 bases, and 8 bases separated the two germline ends. Germline loops: CDR1 MGHDK, CDR2 SYGVNS. This CDR3 reads CASSEYRQPYEQYF. The DNA for the CDR3 is TGTGCCAGCAGTGAATACCGACAGCCCTACGAGCAGTACTTC.

The rearrangement links TRBV27 to TRBJ2-7, with D unresolved. In germline, CDR1 is MNHEY, CDR2 SMNVEV (reference sequence). The CDR3 covers 12 residues. Trimming left V 4 bases short and J 7 bases short, with 11 bases between. The CDR3 protein is CASSSESEEQYF. CDR3 sequence (DNA): TGTGCCAGCAGTTCAGAATCGGAGGAGCAGTACTTC.

The chain combines TRBV10-1 with TRBJ2-5; 8 bases align to TRBD2. With V trimmed by 7 bases and J by 5 bases, 6 bases remained unmatched. Germline V gene lookup returns CDR1 WNHNN and CDR2 SYGVQD (reference sequence). This CDR3 region has 13 residues. The CDR3 sequence: CASMASGQETQYF. CDR3 DNA: TGCGCCAGCATGGCTAGCGGGCAGGAGACCCAGTACTTC.

This chain joins TRBV18 and TRBJ2-3, with TRBD1 as a possible D gene (6 bases). CDR1 and CDR2 (germline): KGHSH, LQKENI. V was trimmed by 2 bases and J by 1 base, leaving 10 bases between them. This CDR3 contains 15 residues. CDR3 coding DNA: TGTGCCAGCTCACCAGTGGCAGGGGGCACAGATACGCAGTATTTT. Its protein product is CASSPVAGGTDTQYF.